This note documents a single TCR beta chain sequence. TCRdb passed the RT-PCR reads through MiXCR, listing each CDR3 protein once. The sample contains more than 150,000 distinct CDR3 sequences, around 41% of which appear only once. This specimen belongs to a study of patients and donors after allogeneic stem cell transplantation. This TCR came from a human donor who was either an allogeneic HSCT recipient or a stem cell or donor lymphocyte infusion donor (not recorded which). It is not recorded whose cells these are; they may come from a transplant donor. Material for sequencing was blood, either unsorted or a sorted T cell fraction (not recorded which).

The CDR3 sequence is CASSLIREANYGYTF. In DNA, the CDR3 is TGTGCCAGCAGCTTAATCCGGGAAGCAAACTATGGCTACACCTTC. This chain links TRBV7-2 with TRBJ1-2; D not resolved. V dropped 2 bases and J dropped 2 bases, with 12 bases sitting between them. The CDR3 runs 15 residues. The germline gives CDR1 SGHTA, CDR2 FQGNSA.